A single TCR beta chain is shown here with its context. Antigen: not known. Other DNA sequences from this sample encode an identical CDR3 as well. The germline V gene encodes CDR1 MDHEN and CDR2 SYDVKM. This CDR3 has 12 residues. V lost 4 bases and J 3 bases, leaving 7 bases between the germline ends. This specimen belongs to a study of cytomegalovirus exposure and HLA in healthy donors. Turning to the study itself: Unique TCRs from HLA-typed donors, some 85 million of them, were held in an early data release.

The study's findings and limits: As a later analysis revealed, most CMV-associated TCR beta chains appeared HLA-restricted.

PCR used 60 Vbeta primers and 13 Jbeta primers. Authors' data handling: Later, an analysis found 80 million or so unique TCR beta chains, and about 10 million of these were shared. Generated by immunoSEQ multiplex PCR, the TCRdb table keeps only in-frame clones and is missing some. Clone size and V and J calls were adopted from that table, with D and trimming inferred from the DNA. This table holds approximately 170,000 clones, roughly 80% found once. V is TRBV28 and J is TRBJ2-7; D is unclear. This sequence was found in a female donor in good health and CMV-seronegative. The sample consisted of PBMCs. CDR3 protein: CASSSPGYEQYF. The CDR3 region has the DNA TGTGCCAGCAGTTCCCCGGGCTACGAGCAGTACTTC. Complete variable domain (other parts from reference TRBV28 and TRBJ2-7): DVKVTQSSRYLVKRTGEKVFLECVQDMDHENMFWYRQDPGLGLRLIYFSYDVKMKEKGDIPEGYSVSREKKERFSLILESASTNQTSMYLCASSSPGYEQYFGPGTRLTVT.